This T cell receptor (beta chain) was recovered during a study of Graves' ophthalmopathy and Graves' hyperthyroidism. Researchers took RNA transcripts and amplified TCR beta CDR3 regions from them. Scientists carried out first-round RT-PCR using HTBI primers and then a second-round multiplex PCR. A single record per CDR3 protein comes from TCRdb applying MiXCR to the multiplex PCR reads. Of fewer than 350,000 distinct CDR3 sequences listed, 15% to 20% were seen once; the top ten hold roughly an eighth. The CDR3 runs to 11 residues. Germline V CDR1 and CDR2: SQVTM, ANQGSEA. V shed 6 bases and J shed 6 bases, with 9 bases lying between them. The table lists this clonotype with many counts.

The specimen was peripheral blood. This TCR was sampled from an adult man with Graves' ophthalmopathy. V and J are TRBV29-1 and TRBJ2-1; no definite D call. This CDR3 reads CSVGHGNEQFF. Written as DNA, the CDR3 is TGCAGCGTGGGCCACGGCAATGAGCAGTTCTTC.